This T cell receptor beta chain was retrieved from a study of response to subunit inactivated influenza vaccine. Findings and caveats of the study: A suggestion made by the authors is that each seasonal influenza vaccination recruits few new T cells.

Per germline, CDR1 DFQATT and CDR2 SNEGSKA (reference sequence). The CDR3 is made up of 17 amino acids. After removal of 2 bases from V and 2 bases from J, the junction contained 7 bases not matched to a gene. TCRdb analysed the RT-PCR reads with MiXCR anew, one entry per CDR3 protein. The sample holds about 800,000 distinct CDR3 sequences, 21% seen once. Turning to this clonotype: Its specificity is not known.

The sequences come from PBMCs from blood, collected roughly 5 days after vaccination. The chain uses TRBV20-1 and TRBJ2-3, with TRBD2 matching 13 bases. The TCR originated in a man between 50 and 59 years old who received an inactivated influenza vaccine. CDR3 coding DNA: TGCAGTGCTAGAACAACTGGGACTAGCGGGAACACAGATACGCAGTATTTT. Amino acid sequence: CSARTTGTSGNTDTQYF.